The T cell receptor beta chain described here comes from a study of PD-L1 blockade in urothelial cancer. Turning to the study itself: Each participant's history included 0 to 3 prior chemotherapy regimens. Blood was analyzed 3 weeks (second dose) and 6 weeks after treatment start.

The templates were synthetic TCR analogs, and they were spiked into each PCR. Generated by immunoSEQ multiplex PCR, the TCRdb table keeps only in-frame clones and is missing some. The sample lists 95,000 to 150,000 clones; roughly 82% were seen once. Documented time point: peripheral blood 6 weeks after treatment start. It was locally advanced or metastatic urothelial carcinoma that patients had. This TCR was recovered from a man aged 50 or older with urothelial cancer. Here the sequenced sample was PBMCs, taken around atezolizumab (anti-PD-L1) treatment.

The CDR3 loop is CASSPFGQSRNEQFF. CDR3 DNA sequence: TGTGCCAGCAGTCCTTTCGGACAGAGTCGCAATGAGCAGTTCTTC. The chain employs TRBV6-1 and TRBJ2-1; weak D call: TRBD1 (6 bases). The germline CDR1 and CDR2 sequences are MNHNS and SASEGT. This CDR3 spans 15 amino acids. The V and J ends lost 5 bases and 6 bases respectively, with 17 bases between them.